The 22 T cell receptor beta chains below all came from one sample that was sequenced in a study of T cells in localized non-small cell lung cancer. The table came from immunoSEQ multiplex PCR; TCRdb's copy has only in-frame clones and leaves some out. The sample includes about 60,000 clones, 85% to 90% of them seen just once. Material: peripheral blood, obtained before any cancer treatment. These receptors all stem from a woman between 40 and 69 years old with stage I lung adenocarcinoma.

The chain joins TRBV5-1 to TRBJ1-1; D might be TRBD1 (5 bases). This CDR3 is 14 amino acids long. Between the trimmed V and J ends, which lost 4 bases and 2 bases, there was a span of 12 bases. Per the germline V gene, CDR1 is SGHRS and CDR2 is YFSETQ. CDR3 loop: CASSPGTANTEAFF. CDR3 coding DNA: TGCGCCAGCAGCCCTGGGACGGCAAACACTGAAGCTTTCTTT.

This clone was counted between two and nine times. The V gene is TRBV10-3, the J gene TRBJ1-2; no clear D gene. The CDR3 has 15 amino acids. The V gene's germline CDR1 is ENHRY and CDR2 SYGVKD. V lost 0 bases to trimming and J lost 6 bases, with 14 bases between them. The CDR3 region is CAISESRFRSHGYTF. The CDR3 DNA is TGTGCCATCAGTGAGTCGAGGTTCAGATCTCATGGCTACACCTTC.

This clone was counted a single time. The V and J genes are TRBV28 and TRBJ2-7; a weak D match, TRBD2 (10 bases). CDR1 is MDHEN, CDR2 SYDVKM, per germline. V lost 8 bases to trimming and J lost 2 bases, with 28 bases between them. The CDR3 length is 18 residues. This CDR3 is CASQDQQGASGSTYEQYF. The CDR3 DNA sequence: TGTGCCAGCCAAGATCAACAGGGGGCTAGCGGGAGCACCTACGAGCAGTACTTC.

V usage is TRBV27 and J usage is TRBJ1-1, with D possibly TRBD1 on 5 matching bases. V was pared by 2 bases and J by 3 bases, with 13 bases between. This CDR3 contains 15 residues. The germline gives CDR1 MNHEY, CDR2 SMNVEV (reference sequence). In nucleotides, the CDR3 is TGTGCCAGCAGTTTAACGGCAGGGAGATACACTGAAGCTTTCTTT. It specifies CASSLTAGRYTEAFF.

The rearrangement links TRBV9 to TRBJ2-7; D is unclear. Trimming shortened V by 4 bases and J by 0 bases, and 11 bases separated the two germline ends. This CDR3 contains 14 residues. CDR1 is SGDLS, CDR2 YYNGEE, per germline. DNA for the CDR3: TGTGCCAGCAGCCCGAGTGGGGTCTCCTACGAGCAGTACTTC. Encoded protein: CASSPSGVSYEQYF.

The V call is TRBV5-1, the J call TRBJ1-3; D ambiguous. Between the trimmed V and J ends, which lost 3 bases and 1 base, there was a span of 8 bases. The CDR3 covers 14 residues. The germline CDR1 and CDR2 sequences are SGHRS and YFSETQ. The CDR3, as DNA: TGCGCCAGCAGCTCGGGAGGGTCTGGAAACACCATATATTTT. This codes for CASSSGGSGNTIYF.

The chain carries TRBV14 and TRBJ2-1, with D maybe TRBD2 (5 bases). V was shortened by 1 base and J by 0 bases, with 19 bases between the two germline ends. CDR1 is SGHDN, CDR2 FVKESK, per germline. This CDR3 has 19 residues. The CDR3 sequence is CASSQVKGLATVSYNEQFF. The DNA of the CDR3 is TGTGCCAGCAGCCAAGTCAAAGGCCTAGCAACCGTCTCCTACAATGAGCAGTTCTTC.

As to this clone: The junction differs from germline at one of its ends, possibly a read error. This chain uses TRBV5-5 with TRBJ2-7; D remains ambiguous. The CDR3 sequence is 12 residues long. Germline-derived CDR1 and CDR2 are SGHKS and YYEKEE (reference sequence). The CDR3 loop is CASSPDSSEQYF. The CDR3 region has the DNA TGTGCCAGCAGTCCCGACTCCTCCGAGCAGTACTTC.

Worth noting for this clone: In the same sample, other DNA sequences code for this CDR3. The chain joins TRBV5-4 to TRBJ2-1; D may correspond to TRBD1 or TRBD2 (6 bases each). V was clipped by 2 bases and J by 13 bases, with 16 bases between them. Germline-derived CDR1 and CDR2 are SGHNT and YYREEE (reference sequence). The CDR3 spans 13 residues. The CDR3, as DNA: TGTGCCAGCAGCTTTAGGGGGGAGAGTGAACAGTTCTTC. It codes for CASSFRGESEQFF.

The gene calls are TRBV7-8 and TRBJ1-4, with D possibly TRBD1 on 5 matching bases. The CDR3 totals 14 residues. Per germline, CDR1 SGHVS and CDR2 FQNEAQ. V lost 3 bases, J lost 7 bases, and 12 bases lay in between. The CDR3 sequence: CASSFWQGGEKLFF. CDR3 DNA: TGTGCCAGCAGCTTTTGGCAGGGAGGTGAAAAACTGTTTTTT.

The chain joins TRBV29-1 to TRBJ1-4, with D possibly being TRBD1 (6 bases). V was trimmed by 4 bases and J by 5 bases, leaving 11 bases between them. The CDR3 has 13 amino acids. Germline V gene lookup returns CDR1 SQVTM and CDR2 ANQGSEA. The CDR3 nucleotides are TGCAGCGTTGTAAACAGGGACAATGAAAAACTGTTTTTT. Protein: CSVVNRDNEKLFF.

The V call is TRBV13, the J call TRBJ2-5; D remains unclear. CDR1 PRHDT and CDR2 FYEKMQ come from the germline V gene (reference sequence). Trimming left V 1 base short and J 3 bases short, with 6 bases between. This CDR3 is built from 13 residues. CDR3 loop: CASSLDLEETQYF. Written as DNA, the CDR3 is TGTGCCAGCAGCTTAGATCTAGAAGAGACCCAGTACTTC. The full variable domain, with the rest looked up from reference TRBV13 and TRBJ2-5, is AAGVIQSPRHLIKEKRETATLKCYPIPRHDTVYWYQQGPGQDPQFLISFYEKMQSDKGSIPDRFSAQQFSDYHSELNMSSLELGDSALYFCASSLDLEETQYFGPGTRLLVL.

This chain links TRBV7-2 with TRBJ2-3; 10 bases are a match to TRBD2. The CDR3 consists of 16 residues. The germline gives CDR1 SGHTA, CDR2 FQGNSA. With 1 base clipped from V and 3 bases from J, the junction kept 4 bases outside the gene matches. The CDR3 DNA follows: TGTGCCAGCAGCTTAGGGGCTAGCGGGAGTACAGATACGCAGTATTTT. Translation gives CASSLGASGSTDTQYF.

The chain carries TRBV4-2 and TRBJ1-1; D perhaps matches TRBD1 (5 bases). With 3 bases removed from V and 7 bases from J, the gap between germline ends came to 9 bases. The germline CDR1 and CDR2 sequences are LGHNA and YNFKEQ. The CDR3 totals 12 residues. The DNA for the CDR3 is TGTGCCAGCAGCCAGGGGCGGGGTGAAGCTTTCTTT. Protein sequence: CASSQGRGEAFF.

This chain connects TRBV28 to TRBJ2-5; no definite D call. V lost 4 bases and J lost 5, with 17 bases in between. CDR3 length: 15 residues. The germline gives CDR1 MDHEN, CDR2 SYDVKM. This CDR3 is CASSSSDIDLETQYF. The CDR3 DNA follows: TGTGCCAGCAGTTCTAGTGACATTGACCTTGAGACCCAGTACTTC.

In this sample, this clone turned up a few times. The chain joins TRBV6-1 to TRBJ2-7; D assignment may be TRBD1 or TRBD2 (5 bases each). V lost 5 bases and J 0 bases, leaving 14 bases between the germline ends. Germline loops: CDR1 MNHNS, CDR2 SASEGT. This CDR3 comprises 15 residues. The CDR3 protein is CASSNRDGDSYEQYF. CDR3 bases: TGTGCCAGCAGTAACCGGGACGGAGACTCCTACGAGCAGTACTTC.

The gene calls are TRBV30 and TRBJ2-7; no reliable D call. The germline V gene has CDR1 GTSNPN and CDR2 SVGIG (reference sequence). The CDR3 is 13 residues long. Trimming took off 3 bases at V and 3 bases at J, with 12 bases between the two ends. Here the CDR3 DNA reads TGTGCCTGGAGCGCTGACGGTTTCTACGAGCAGTACTTC. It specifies CAWSADGFYEQYF. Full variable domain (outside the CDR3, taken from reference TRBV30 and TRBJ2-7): SQTIHQWPATLVQPVGSPLSLECTVEGTSNPNLYWYRQAAGRGLQLLFYSVGIGQISSEVPQNLSASRPQDRQFILSSKKLLLSDSGFYLCAWSADGFYEQYFGPGTRLTVT.

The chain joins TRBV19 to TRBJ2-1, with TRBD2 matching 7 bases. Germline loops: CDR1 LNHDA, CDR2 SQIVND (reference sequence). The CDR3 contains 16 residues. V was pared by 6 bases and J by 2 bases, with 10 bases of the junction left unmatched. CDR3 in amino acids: CASSSGGGPPYNEQFF. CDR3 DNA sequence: TGTGCCAGTAGCTCGGGGGGAGGGCCCCCCTACAATGAGCAGTTCTTC. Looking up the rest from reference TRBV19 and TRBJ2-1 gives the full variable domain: DGGITQSPKYLFRKEGQNVTLSCEQNLNHDAMYWYRQDPGQGLRLIYYSQIVNDFQKGDIAEGYSVSREKKESFPLTVTSAQKNPTAFYLCASSSGGGPPYNEQFFGPGTRLTVL.

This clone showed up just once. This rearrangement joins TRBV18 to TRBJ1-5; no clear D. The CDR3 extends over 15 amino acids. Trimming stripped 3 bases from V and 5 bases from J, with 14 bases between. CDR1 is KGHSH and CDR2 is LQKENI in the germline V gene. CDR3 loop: CASSPLSGEDQPQHF. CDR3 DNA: TGTGCCAGCTCACCTCTCTCGGGCGAGGATCAGCCCCAGCATTTT.

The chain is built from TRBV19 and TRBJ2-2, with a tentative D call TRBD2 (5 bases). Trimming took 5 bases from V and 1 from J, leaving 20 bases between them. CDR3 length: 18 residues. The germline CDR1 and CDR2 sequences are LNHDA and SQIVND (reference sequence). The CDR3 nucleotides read TGTGCCAGTAGTCATCTTCTAGGACTGTTGCGGAACACCGGGGAGCTGTTTTTT. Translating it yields CASSHLLGLLRNTGELFF.

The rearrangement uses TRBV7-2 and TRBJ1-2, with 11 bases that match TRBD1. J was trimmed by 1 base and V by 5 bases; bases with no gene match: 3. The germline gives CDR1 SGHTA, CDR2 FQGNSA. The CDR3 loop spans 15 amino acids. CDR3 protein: CASSEGTGGNYGYTF. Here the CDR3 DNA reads TGTGCCAGCAGCGAAGGGACAGGGGGTAACTATGGCTACACCTTC.

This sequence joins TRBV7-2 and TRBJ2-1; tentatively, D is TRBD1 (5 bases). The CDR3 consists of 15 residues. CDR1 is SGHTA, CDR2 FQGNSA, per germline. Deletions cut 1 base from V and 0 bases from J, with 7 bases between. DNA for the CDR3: TGTGCCAGCAGCTTAGGAGACAGCTCCTACAATGAGCAGTTCTTC. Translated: CASSLGDSSYNEQFF.